A selection of T cell receptor beta chains follows, all from one sample in a study of TIL therapy for anti-PD-1-resistant metastatic lung cancer. Clones were sequenced by immunoSEQ multiplex PCR, and TCRdb holds only the in-frame ones, with some missing. This sample carries some 60,000 clones, roughly two thirds of them seen once, and the ten largest clones take around 6.6%. The material was blood, obtained at baseline. The receptor set was obtained from a person between 25 and 79 years old with non-small cell lung cancer. The CDR3 runs from the conserved cysteine through the conserved F or W. A D gene is named only where the DNA matches it firmly. Rows may omit the clone size; those that give it use once, few, many or a size class.

d_gene	abundance	v_gene	j_gene	CDR3aa	CDR3nt
TRBD1	few	TRBV5-1	TRBJ1-1	CASRVGQGANTEAFF	TGCGCCAGCAGGGTTGGACAGGGGGCGAACACTGAAGCTTTCTTT
TRBD1	once	TRBV15	TRBJ2-5	CATSRDRDRGETQYF	TGTGCCACCAGCAGAGATCGGGACAGGGGAGAGACCCAGTACTTC
NA	NA	TRBV5-4	TRBJ1-1	CASSFKGQGNTEAFF	TGTGCCAGCAGCTTTAAGGGGCAGGGTAACACTGAAGCTTTCTTT
TRBD1	NA	TRBV5-6	TRBJ2-1	CASSHGQGRFEQFF	TGTGCCAGCAGCCACGGACAGGGGCGGTTTGAGCAGTTCTTC
TRBD2	NA	TRBV5-6	TRBJ2-1	CASSLLTSGGYGLYNEQFF	TGTGCCAGCAGCTTGTTGACTAGCGGGGGGTACGGGCTTTACAATGAGCAGTTCTTC
NA	NA	TRBV4-1	TRBJ2-3	CASSQDGTSGDTQYF	TGCGCCAGCAGCCAAGATGGGACCTCCGGAGATACGCAGTATTTT
NA	NA	TRBV5-6	TRBJ1-1	CASNYRTLPHQAFF	TGTGCCAGCAACTACCGTACGCTCCCGCACCAAGCTTTCTTT
NA	NA	TRBV20-1	TRBJ2-3	CSASGGVGQYF	TGCAGTGCCTCCGGTGGGGTAGGGCAGTATTTT
TRBD2	once	TRBV5-1	TRBJ2-7	CASSSTSGSRSYEQYF	TGCGCCAGCAGCTCGACTAGCGGGAGCCGTTCCTACGAGCAGTACTTC
TRBD1	few	TRBV29-1	TRBJ1-1	CSVDMTGMNTEAFF	TGCAGCGTCGATATGACAGGGATGAACACTGAAGCTTTCTTT
TRBD2	once	TRBV7-9	TRBJ2-5	CASSSTSGTETQYF	TGTGCCAGCAGCTCGACTAGCGGGACGGAGACCCAGTACTTC
NA	few	TRBV28	TRBJ2-7	CASSPAGSPSYEQYF	TGTGCCAGCAGTCCGGCCGGCAGCCCCTCCTACGAGCAGTACTTC
TRBD1	NA	TRBV11-2	TRBJ2-1	CASSPTGSSYNEQFF	TGTGCCAGCAGCCCGACAGGGAGCTCCTACAATGAGCAGTTCTTC
TRBD1	NA	TRBV5-6	TRBJ2-7	CASSFGTGAYEQYF	TGTGCCAGCAGCTTCGGGACAGGAGCCTACGAGCAGTACTTC
NA	NA	TRBV9	TRBJ1-1	CASSPRHTEAFF	TGTGCCAGCAGCCCCCGCCACACTGAAGCTTTCTTT
TRBD2	NA	TRBV10-1	TRBJ2-1	CASSEEGAGGGNEQFF	TGCGCCAGCAGTGAGGAGGGAGCGGGGGGGGGTAATGAGCAGTTCTTC
TRBD1	NA	TRBV6-5	TRBJ1-4	CASRRQGNEKLFF	TGTGCCAGCAGGAGACAGGGGAATGAAAAACTGTTTTTT
NA	NA	TRBV4-2	TRBJ2-5	CASSPSNRGSRETQYF	TGTGCCAGCAGCCCGTCCAACCGGGGGTCGAGGGAGACCCAGTACTTC
NA	NA	TRBV6-6	TRBJ1-2	CASSYSGTSYGYTF	TGTGCCAGCAGTTATTCCGGGACAAGCTATGGCTACACCTTC
NA	NA	TRBV19	TRBJ1-5	CASSNQGNQPQHF	TGTGCCAGTAGTAATCAGGGAAATCAGCCCCAGCATTTT
NA	NA	TRBV19	TRBJ1-2	CASSIDRDRLYGYTF	TGTGCCAGTAGTATAGACCGGGACCGTCTCTATGGCTACACCTTC
NA	NA	TRBV4-1	TRBJ1-6	CASNLGWGSPLHF	TGCGCCAGTAACCTCGGCTGGGGGTCACCCCTCCACTTT
TRBD2	few	TRBV11-3	TRBJ2-5	CASSLEVAGGQETQYF	TGTGCCAGCAGCTTAGAGGTAGCGGGAGGGCAAGAGACCCAGTACTTC
NA	NA	TRBV6-1	TRBJ1-3	CASSEATGRTGNTIYF	TGTGCCAGCAGTGAAGCCACCGGGAGGACTGGAAACACCATATATTTT
NA	once	TRBV9	TRBJ2-3	CASGRRGGTDTQYF	TGTGCCAGCGGACGGAGGGGGGGGACAGATACGCAGTATTTT
NA	few	TRBV19	TRBJ1-3	CASRNRDSTGNTIYF	TGTGCCAGTAGAAACAGGGATAGTACTGGAAACACCATATATTTT
NA	few	TRBV21-1	TRBJ2-3	CASSNPRRRAITDTQYF	TGTGCCAGCAGCAACCCACGCCGAAGGGCGATTACAGATACGCAGTATTTT
TRBD2	NA	TRBV19	TRBJ2-7	CASSIQGLAGGKTYEQYF	TGTGCCAGTAGTATCCAGGGACTAGCGGGGGGCAAAACCTACGAGCAGTACTTC
NA	NA	TRBV7-6	TRBJ2-5	CASSFTLGGLETQYF	TGTGCCAGCAGCTTCACCCTTGGGGGATTGGAGACCCAGTACTTC
NA	NA	TRBV7-2	TRBJ1-2	CASSLEGGRFYGYTF	TGTGCCAGCAGCTTAGAAGGGGGGCGGTTCTATGGCTACACCTTC
NA	NA	TRBV30	TRBJ2-3	CAWRRNLLTTDTQYF	TGTGCCTGGAGACGAAACCTCCTGACCACAGATACGCAGTATTTT
NA	NA	TRBV7-3	TRBJ2-1	CASSFGGVSYNEQFF	TGTGCCAGCAGCTTTGGCGGGGTTTCGTACAATGAGCAGTTCTTC
NA	NA	TRBV5-1	TRBJ1-1	CASSLVGSMNTEAFF	TGCGCCAGCAGCTTGGTCGGGAGCATGAACACTGAAGCTTTCTTT
TRBD1	NA	TRBV7-9	TRBJ1-2	CASSLGTGYGYTF	TGTGCCAGCAGCTTAGGGACAGGGTATGGCTACACCTTC
NA	few	TRBV15	TRBJ1-1	CATSSPGRGNTEAFF	TGTGCCACCAGCAGCCCGGGACGAGGAAACACTGAAGCTTTCTTT
NA	NA	TRBV14	TRBJ2-7	CASSQENLRDTYEQYF	TGTGCCAGCAGCCAAGAAAATTTGAGGGATACCTACGAGCAGTACTTC
TRBD2	NA	TRBV5-1	TRBJ2-1	CASSAGLAGPNEQFF	TGCGCCAGCAGCGCTGGACTAGCGGGCCCCAATGAGCAGTTCTTC
NA	few	TRBV4-2	TRBJ2-7	CASSAGSEQYF	TGTGCCAGCAGCGCCGGGAGCGAGCAGTACTTC
NA	NA	TRBV5-1	TRBJ2-6	CASSLLYSGANVLTF	TGCGCCAGCAGCTTGCTCTACTCTGGGGCCAACGTCCTGACTTTC
NA	few	TRBV2	TRBJ2-7	CASGGSNYEQYF	TGTGCCAGCGGTGGTTCCAACTACGAGCAGTACTTC
TRBD1	NA	TRBV7-8	TRBJ2-7	CASSFAGTGGYEQYF	TGTGCCAGCAGCTTCGCCGGGACAGGGGGCTACGAGCAGTACTTC